Here is one T cell receptor (beta chain) with its context. The same CDR3 is also encoded by other DNA sequences in this sample. This CDR3 is built from 14 residues. V lost 6 bases and J lost 3; bases outside the gene matches: 5. Germline V gene sequence: CDR1 WSHSY, CDR2 SAAADI. This sample stems from a study of blood T cell repertoires in COVID-19. Overall study: Sites across the United States, Italy and Spain contributed samples from acute and convalescent COVID-19. In each case, the material was cDNA or gDNA derived from T cells, B-cell-depleted T cells, or PBMCs.

Method: immunoSEQ multiplex PCR; TCRdb's copy keeps in-frame clones and lacks some. Here the sample spans around 250,000 clones, around 80% being singletons. This chain uses TRBV10-2 with TRBJ1-5, with 7 nucleotides matching TRBD1. This TCR derives from an elderly man with acute or convalescent COVID-19. Source material: peripheral blood. The chain's CDR3 is CASSRDRDNQPQHF. The CDR3 DNA is TGCGCCAGCAGCCGGGACAGAGACAATCAGCCCCAGCATTTT.